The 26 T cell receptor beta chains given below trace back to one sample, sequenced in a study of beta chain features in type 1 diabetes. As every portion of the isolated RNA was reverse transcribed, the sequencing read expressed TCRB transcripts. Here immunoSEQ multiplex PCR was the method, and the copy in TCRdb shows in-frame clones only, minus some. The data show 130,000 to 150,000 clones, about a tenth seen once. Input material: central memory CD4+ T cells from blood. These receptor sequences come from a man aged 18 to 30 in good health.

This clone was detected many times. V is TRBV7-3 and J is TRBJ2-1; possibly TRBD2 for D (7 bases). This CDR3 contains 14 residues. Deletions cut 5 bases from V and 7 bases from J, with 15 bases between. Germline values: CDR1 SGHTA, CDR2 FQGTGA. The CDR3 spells CASSQGGGGNEQFF. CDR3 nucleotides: TGTGCCAGCAGCCAAGGAGGGGGGGGGAATGAGCAGTTCTTC.

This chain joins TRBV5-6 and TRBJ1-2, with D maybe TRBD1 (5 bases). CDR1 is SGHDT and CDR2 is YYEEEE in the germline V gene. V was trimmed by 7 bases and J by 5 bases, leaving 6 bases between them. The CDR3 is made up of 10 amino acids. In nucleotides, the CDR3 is TGTGCCAGCCGGGGGTATGGCTACACCTTC. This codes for CASRGYGYTF.

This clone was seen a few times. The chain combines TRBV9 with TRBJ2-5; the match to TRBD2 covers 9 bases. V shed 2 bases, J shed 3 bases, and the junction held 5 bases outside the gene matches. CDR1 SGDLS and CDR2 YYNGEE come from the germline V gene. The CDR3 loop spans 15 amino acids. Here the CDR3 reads CASSVLAGQEETQYF. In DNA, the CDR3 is TGTGCCAGCAGCGTCCTAGCGGGACAAGAAGAGACCCAGTACTTC.

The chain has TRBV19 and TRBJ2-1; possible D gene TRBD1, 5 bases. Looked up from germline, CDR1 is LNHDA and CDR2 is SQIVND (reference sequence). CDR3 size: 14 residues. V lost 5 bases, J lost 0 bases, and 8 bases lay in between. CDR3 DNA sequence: TGTGCCAGTAGTGCAGGGCTCTCCTACAATGAGCAGTTCTTC. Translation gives CASSAGLSYNEQFF. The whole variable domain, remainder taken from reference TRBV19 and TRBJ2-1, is DGGITQSPKYLFRKEGQNVTLSCEQNLNHDAMYWYRQDPGQGLRLIYYSQIVNDFQKGDIAEGYSVSREKKESFPLTVTSAQKNPTAFYLCASSAGLSYNEQFFGPGTRLTVL.

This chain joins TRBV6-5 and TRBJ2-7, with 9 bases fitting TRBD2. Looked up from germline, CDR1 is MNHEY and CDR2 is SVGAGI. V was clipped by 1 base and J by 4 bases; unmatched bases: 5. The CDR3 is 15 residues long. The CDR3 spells CASSYYSGRPYEQYF. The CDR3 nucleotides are TGTGCCAGCAGTTACTATAGCGGGAGACCATACGAGCAGTACTTC.

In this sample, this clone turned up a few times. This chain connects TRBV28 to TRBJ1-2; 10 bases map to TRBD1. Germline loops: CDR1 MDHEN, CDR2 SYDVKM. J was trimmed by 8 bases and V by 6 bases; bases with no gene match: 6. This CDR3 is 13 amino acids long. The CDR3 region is CASSRGTGAGYTF. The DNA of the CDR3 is TGTGCCAGCAGCCGCGGGACAGGGGCCGGCTACACCTTC.

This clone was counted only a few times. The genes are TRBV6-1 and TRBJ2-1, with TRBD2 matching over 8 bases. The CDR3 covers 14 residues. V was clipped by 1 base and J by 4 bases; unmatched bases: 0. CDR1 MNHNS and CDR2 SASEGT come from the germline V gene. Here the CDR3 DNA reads TGTGCCAGCAGTGAAGTAGCGGGATACAATGAGCAGTTCTTC. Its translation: CASSEVAGYNEQFF.

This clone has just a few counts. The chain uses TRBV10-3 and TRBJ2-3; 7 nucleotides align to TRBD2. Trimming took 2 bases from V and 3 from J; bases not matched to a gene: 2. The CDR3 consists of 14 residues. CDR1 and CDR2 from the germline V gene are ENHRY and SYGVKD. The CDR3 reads CAISEAGETDTQYF. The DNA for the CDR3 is TGTGCCATCAGTGAGGCGGGGGAGACAGATACGCAGTATTTT.

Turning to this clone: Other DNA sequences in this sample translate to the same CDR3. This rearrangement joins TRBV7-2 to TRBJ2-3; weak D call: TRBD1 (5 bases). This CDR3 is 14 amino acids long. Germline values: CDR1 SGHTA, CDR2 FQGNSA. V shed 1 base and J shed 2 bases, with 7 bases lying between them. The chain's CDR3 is CASSLGGATDTQYF. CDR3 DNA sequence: TGTGCCAGCAGCTTAGGGGGCGCCACAGATACGCAGTATTTT.

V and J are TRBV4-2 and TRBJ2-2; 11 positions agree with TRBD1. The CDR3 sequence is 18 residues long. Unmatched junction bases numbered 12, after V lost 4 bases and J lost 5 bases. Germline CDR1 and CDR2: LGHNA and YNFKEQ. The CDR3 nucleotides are TGTGCCAGCAGCCCTCCCGGGACAGGGGGGGGTTTAACCGGGGAGCTGTTTTTT. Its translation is CASSPPGTGGGLTGELFF.

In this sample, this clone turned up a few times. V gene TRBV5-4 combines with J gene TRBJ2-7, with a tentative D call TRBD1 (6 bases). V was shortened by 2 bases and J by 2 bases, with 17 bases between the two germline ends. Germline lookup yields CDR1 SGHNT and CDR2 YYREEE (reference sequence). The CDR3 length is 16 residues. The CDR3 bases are TGTGCCAGCAGCTTTATAGATTTCGGACAGACCTACGAGCAGTACTTC. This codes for CASSFIDFGQTYEQYF.

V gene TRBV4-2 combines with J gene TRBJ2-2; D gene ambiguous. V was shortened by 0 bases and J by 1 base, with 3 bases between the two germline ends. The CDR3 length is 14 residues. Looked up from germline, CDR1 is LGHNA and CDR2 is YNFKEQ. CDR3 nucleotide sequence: TGTGCCAGCAGCCAAGATCAGAACACCGGGGAGCTGTTTTTT. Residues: CASSQDQNTGELFF.

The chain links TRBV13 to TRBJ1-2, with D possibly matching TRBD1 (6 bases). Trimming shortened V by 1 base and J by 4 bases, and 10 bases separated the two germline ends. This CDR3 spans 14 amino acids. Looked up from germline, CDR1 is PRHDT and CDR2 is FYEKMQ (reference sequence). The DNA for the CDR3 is TGTGCCAGCAGCTTAGTGGCAGGGGCCTATGGCTACACCTTC. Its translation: CASSLVAGAYGYTF. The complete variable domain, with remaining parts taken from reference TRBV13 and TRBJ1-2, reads AAGVIQSPRHLIKEKRETATLKCYPIPRHDTVYWYQQGPGQDPQFLISFYEKMQSDKGSIPDRFSAQQFSDYHSELNMSSLELGDSALYFCASSLVAGAYGYTFGSGTRLTVV.

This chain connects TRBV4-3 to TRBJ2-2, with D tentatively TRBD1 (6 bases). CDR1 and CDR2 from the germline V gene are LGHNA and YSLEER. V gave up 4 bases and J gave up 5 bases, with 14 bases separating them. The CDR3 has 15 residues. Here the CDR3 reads CASSREQGWTGELFF. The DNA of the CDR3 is TGCGCCAGCAGCCGGGAACAGGGCTGGACCGGGGAGCTGTTTTTT.

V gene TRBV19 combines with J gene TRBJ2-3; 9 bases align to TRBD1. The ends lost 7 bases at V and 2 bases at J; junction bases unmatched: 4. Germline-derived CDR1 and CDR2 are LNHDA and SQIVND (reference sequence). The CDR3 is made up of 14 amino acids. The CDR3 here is CASTRDRATDTQYF. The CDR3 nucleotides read TGTGCCAGTACCAGGGACAGGGCCACAGATACGCAGTATTTT.

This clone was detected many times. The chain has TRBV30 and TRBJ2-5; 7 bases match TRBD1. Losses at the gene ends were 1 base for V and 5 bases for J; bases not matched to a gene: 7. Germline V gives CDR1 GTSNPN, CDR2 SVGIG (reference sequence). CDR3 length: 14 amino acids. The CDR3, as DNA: TGTGCCTGGAGTGAACCAGGACAGGTCGAGACCCAGTACTTC. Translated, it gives CAWSEPGQVETQYF.

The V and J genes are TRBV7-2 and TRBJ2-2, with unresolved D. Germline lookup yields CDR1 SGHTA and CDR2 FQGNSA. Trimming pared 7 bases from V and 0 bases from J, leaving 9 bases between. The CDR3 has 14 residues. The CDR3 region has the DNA TGTGCCAGCACCCCTCCCCCGAACACCGGGGAGCTGTTTTTT. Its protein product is CASTPPPNTGELFF.

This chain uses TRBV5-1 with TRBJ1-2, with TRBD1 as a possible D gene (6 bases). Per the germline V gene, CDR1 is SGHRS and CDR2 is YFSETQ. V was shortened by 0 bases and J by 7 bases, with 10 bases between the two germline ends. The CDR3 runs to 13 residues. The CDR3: CASSLDREFGYTF. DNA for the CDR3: TGCGCCAGCAGCTTGGACAGGGAGTTTGGCTACACCTTC. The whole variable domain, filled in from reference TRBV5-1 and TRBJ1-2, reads KAGVTQTPRYLIKTRGQQVTLSCSPISGHRSVSWYQQTPGQGLQFLFEYFSETQRNKGNFPGRFSGRQFSNSRSEMNVSTLELGDSALYLCASSLDREFGYTFGSGTRLTVV.

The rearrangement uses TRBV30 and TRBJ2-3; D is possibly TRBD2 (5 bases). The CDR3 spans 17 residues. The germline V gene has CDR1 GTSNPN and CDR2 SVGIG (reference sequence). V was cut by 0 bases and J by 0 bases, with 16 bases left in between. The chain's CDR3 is CAWSVLGSRTSTDTQYF. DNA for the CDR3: TGTGCCTGGAGTGTACTAGGCTCCAGAACGAGCACAGATACGCAGTATTTT.

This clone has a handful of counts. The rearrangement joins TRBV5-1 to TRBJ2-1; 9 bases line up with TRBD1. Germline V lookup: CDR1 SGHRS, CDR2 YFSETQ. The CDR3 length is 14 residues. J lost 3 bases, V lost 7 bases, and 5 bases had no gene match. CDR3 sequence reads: CASGGGQGYNEQFF. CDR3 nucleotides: TGCGCCAGCGGAGGGGGACAGGGCTACAATGAGCAGTTCTTC.

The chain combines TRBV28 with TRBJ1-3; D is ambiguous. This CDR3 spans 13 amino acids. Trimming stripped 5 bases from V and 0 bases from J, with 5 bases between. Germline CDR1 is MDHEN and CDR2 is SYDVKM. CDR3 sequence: CASSTFSGNTIYF. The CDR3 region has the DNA TGTGCCAGCAGTACATTCTCTGGAAACACCATATATTTT. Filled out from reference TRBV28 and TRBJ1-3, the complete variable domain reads DVKVTQSSRYLVKRTGEKVFLECVQDMDHENMFWYRQDPGLGLRLIYFSYDVKMKEKGDIPEGYSVSREKKERFSLILESASTNQTSMYLCASSTFSGNTIYFGEGSWLTVV.

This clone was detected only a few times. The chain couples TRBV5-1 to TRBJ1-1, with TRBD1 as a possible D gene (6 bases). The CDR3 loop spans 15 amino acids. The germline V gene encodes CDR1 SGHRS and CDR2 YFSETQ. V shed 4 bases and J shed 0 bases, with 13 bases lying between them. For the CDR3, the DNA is TGCGCCAGCAGCCCATGGACAGCTCTGAACACTGAAGCTTTCTTT. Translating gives CASSPWTALNTEAFF.

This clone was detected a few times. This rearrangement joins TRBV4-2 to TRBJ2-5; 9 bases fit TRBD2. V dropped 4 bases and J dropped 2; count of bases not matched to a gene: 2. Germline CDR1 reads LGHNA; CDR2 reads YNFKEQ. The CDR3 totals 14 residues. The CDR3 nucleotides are TGTGCCAGCAGCCCTAGCGGGGAACAAGAGACCCAGTACTTC. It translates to CASSPSGEQETQYF.

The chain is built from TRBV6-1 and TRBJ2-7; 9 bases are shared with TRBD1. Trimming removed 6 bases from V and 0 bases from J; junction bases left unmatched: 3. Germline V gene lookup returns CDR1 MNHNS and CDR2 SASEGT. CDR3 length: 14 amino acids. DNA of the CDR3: TGTGCCAGCAGGGGACAGGGTAGCTCCTACGAGCAGTACTTC. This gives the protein CASRGQGSSYEQYF.

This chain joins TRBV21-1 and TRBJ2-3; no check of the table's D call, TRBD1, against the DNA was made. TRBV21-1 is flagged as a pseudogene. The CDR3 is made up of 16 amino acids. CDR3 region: CASRRCVKGAGDTQYF. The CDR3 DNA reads TGTGCCAGCAGGCGTTGCGTCAAGGGGGCGGGAGATACGCAGTATTTT.

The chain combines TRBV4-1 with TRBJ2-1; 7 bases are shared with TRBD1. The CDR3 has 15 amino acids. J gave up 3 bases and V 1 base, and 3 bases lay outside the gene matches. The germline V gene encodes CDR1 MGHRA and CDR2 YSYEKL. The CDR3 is CASSQAGQDYNEQFF. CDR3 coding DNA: TGCGCCAGCAGCCAAGCCGGACAGGACTACAATGAGCAGTTCTTC.